This TCR beta chain was recovered during a study of blood T cells in healthy people across ages. This clonotype has a count of ten or more. Its specificity is unknown. A sample-barcoded 5' primer and a J-beta primer mix were used in a second PCR of about 7 to 11 cycles. Each CDR3 protein gets one entry after TCRdb re-called the 5' RACE reads with MiXCR. The table shows under 1,100,000 distinct CDR3 sequences, with approximately 25% occurring only once. Points from the study as a whole: Using unsorted PBMCs precluded a conclusive naive versus antigen-experienced comparison.

This CDR3 has 14 amino acids. Germline CDR1 reads MNHEY; CDR2 reads SMNVEV (reference sequence). V was shortened by 0 bases and J by 5 bases, with 9 bases between the two germline ends. The sample also formed part of further work on T cells of mothers and their children. From that second work: cDNA was synthesized from all extracted RNA at roughly 1.5 ug per reaction.

The sequence came from a girl aged 2-10 years in good health. V usage is TRBV27 and J usage is TRBJ2-3, with D hard to call. Sequenced material: blood. The CDR3 nucleotides read TGTGCCAGCAGTTTATCCCCCGTTGTAGATACGCAGTATTTT. It codes for CASSLSPVVDTQYF.